The 15 T cell receptor beta chains given below trace back to one sample, sequenced in a study of CD8 T cells in Susac syndrome. After extraction with the RNeasy kit, 0.5 to 1 ug of the RNA was reverse transcribed using random hexamers. TCRdb called the immunoSEQ multiplex PCR reads again in MiXCR, with one record for every CDR3 protein. Among 170,000 or so distinct CDR3 sequences listed, about 96% were seen once. Sequenced sample: CD4+ T cells from PBMCs. The receptors stem from a human donor with Susac syndrome.

This rearrangement joins TRBV20-1 to TRBJ2-1; unclear D gene. V was cut by 2 bases and J by 0 bases, with 5 bases left in between. Germline V CDR1 and CDR2: DFQATT, SNEGSKA (reference sequence). The CDR3 has 13 residues. The DNA of the CDR3 is TGCAGTGCTAGATCGGACTCCTACAATGAGCAGTTCTTC. Translating gives CSARSDSYNEQFF.

This chain uses TRBV24-1 with TRBJ2-5; possibly TRBD2 for D (6 bases). The CDR3 has 13 amino acids. Germline loops: CDR1 KGHDR, CDR2 SFDVKD. V was pared by 2 bases and J by 8 bases, with 11 bases between. The CDR3: CATSDSSVRTQYF. The CDR3 DNA reads as TGTGCCACCAGTGATTCTAGCGTAAGAACCCAGTACTTC.

The chain is built from TRBV5-1 and TRBJ2-1; TRBD1 matches 9 bases. This CDR3 spans 13 amino acids. Germline trimming cut 4 bases from V and 12 bases from J; bases unmatched to any gene: 8. Looked up from germline, CDR1 is SGHRS and CDR2 is YFSETQ. CDR3 in amino acids: CASSKDRGGGQFF. The DNA of the CDR3 is TGCGCCAGCAGCAAGGACAGGGGTGGTGGGCAGTTCTTC.

V is TRBV20-1 and J is TRBJ2-1; possibly TRBD1 for D (6 bases). Germline lookup yields CDR1 DFQATT and CDR2 SNEGSKA (reference sequence). V lost 0 bases and J lost 5, with 20 bases in between. The CDR3 has 17 residues. The CDR3 is CSARDRVRGTRNNEQFF. CDR3 sequence (DNA): TGCAGTGCTAGAGATCGGGTTAGGGGGACAAGAAACAATGAGCAGTTCTTC.

The chain carries TRBV4-2 and TRBJ2-3; weak D call: TRBD2 (5 bases). CDR3 size: 13 residues. Trimming shortened V by 0 bases and J by 12 bases, and 13 bases separated the two germline ends. CDR1 and CDR2 from the germline V gene are LGHNA and YNFKEQ. The CDR3 sequence is CASSQDVDGNQYF. The CDR3 DNA reads as TGTGCCAGCAGCCAAGATGTCGACGGGAACCAGTATTTT.

This clonotype came up once. The chain combines TRBV15 with TRBJ2-2, with a tentative D call TRBD1 (6 bases). The CDR3 sequence is 15 residues long. V gave up 0 bases and J gave up 3 bases, with 8 bases separating them. The germline gives CDR1 LNHNV, CDR2 YYDKDF (reference sequence). The CDR3, as DNA: TGTGCCACCAGCAGAGATGGACAGTACACCGGGGAGCTGTTTTTT. This codes for CATSRDGQYTGELFF.

The gene calls are TRBV7-2 and TRBJ1-5; 8 bases fit TRBD1. CDR1 is SGHTA and CDR2 is FQGNSA in the germline V gene. CDR3 length: 15 residues. V was clipped by 4 bases and J by 4 bases; unmatched bases: 6. CDR3 amino acids: CASSYIGTGNQPQHF. CDR3 DNA: TGTGCCAGCAGCTACATCGGGACAGGAAATCAGCCCCAGCATTTT.

The chain joins TRBV30 to TRBJ2-1; 9 bases align to TRBD1. The CDR3 consists of 14 residues. J was trimmed by 10 bases and V by 2 bases; bases with no gene match: 9. Per the germline V gene, CDR1 is GTSNPN and CDR2 is SVGIG (reference sequence). DNA of the CDR3: TGTGCCTGGAGTATACACAGGGGGCGGGGGGAGCAGTTCTTC. This codes for CAWSIHRGRGEQFF.

The rearrangement links TRBV29-1 to TRBJ2-3; weak D call: TRBD2 (5 bases). The V gene's germline CDR1 is SQVTM and CDR2 ANQGSEA. V lost 7 bases to trimming and J lost 4 bases, with 12 bases between them. This CDR3 is built from 12 residues. CDR3 protein: CSGGPGADTQYF. The CDR3 DNA follows: TGCAGCGGCGGGCCCGGCGCAGATACGCAGTATTTT.

The chain has TRBV12-3 or TRBV12-4 and TRBJ2-5, with 7 positions matching TRBD1. This CDR3 is built from 14 residues. The J segment lost 4 bases and the V segment lost 7 bases, leaving 9 bases of the junction unmatched. The CDR3 DNA follows: TGTGCCAGCACTGGATCCGACAGGGCAGAGACCCAGTACTTC. Translated, it gives CASTGSDRAETQYF.

The chain couples TRBV9 to TRBJ2-1; 8 bases agree with TRBD2. This CDR3 spans 17 amino acids. Trimming cost V 4 bases and J 0 bases; bases outside gene matches: 9. Germline V gives CDR1 SGDLS, CDR2 YYNGEE. CDR3 coding DNA: TGTGCCAGCAGCCTACTACCGGGAGGGACCTCCTACAATGAGCAGTTCTTC. Its translation: CASSLLPGGTSYNEQFF.

V is TRBV25-1 and J is TRBJ2-3, with 9 positions matching TRBD1. The CDR3 contains 14 residues. The V segment lost 6 bases and the J segment 3 bases; nucleotides outside the gene matches: 4. CDR1 and CDR2 (germline): MGHDK, SYGVNS. The DNA of the CDR3 is TGTGCCAGCAGGGGTGACAGGGGGACAGATACGCAGTATTTT. Its protein product is CASRGDRGTDTQYF.

V and J are TRBV11-2 and TRBJ2-5; D may be TRBD1 or TRBD2 (5 bases each). V shed 2 bases and J shed 5 bases, with 15 bases lying between them. The CDR3 loop spans 15 amino acids. Germline V gives CDR1 SGHAT, CDR2 FQNNGV. CDR3 sequence reads: CASSLRVGTGETQYF. The CDR3 DNA reads TGTGCCAGCAGCTTACGGGTGGGGACCGGGGAGACCCAGTACTTC.

The chain has TRBV3-1 and TRBJ2-7, with 8 bases that match TRBD2. Germline CDR1 is LGHDT and CDR2 is YNNKEL (reference sequence). The J segment lost 5 bases and the V segment lost 1 base, leaving 19 bases of the junction unmatched. The CDR3 sequence is 19 residues long. The CDR3 here is CASSQGPTGTSGVIHEQYF. The CDR3 DNA reads TGTGCCAGCAGCCAAGGACCAACCGGGACTAGTGGGGTGATCCACGAGCAGTACTTC.

The gene calls are TRBV5-4 and TRBJ2-7; 8 bases are a match to TRBD2. The CDR3 consists of 14 residues. Germline assignment: CDR1 SGHNT and CDR2 YYREEE (reference sequence). With 4 bases clipped from V and 0 bases from J, the junction kept 3 bases outside the gene matches. The CDR3 sequence: CASSLSGASYEQYF. Here the CDR3 DNA reads TGTGCCAGCAGCCTTAGCGGGGCCTCCTACGAGCAGTACTTC.